What follows are 13 T cell receptor beta chains derived from one specimen sequenced in a study of identical twins. TCRdb re-derived calls from the 5' RACE reads in MiXCR, one entry per CDR3 protein. The sample records under 350,000 distinct CDR3 sequences, roughly 10% being singletons. A further study also used this sample, focusing on yellow fever vaccine responses in identical twins.

The specimen sequenced was CD8+ T cells sorted from blood. The receptors were gathered from a woman aged 18-29 years in good health.

The chain employs TRBV7-8 and TRBJ2-7; no reliable D call. The CDR3 is 14 amino acids. V lost 4 bases and J 2 bases, leaving 12 bases between the germline ends. Germline V gives CDR1 SGHVS, CDR2 FQNEAQ. The CDR3 sequence: CASSSDPPPYEQYF. The CDR3 region has the DNA TGTGCCAGCAGCTCCGACCCGCCACCCTACGAGCAGTACTTC.

In this sample, this clonotype turned up many times. This chain connects TRBV27 to TRBJ2-5, with 10 bases lining up with TRBD1. Germline trimming cut 5 bases from V and 5 bases from J; bases unmatched to any gene: 11. CDR3 length: 16 residues. Germline CDR1 reads MNHEY; CDR2 reads SMNVEV (reference sequence). CDR3 in amino acids: CASSPSRTGGGETQYF. CDR3 bases: TGTGCCAGCAGTCCATCAAGGACAGGGGGAGGGGAGACCCAGTACTTC.

This clonotype was picked up a small number of times. The V call is TRBV12-3 or TRBV12-4, the J call TRBJ2-1; 9 nucleotides align to TRBD1. The V and J ends lost 7 bases and 12 bases, in that order; junction bases with no gene match: 4. The CDR3 spans 11 residues. The CDR3 spells CASTRTGAQFF. The CDR3 region has the DNA TGTGCCAGCACCCGGACAGGGGCGCAGTTCTTC.

The table lists this clonotype with many counts. This chain uses TRBV18 with TRBJ2-7, with D maybe TRBD1 (6 bases). In germline, CDR1 is KGHSH, CDR2 LQKENI. The V gene lost 0 bases and the J gene lost 2 bases, with 11 bases spanning the gap. CDR3 size: 15 residues. CDR3 in amino acids: CASSPPVGQTYEQYF. CDR3 coding DNA: TGTGCCAGCTCACCACCTGTCGGACAGACCTACGAGCAGTACTTC.

This chain joins TRBV6-5 and TRBJ2-1; D is perhaps TRBD2 (6 bases). This CDR3 is built from 15 residues. Looked up from germline, CDR1 is MNHEY and CDR2 is SVGAGI. Trimming cost V 2 bases and J 1 base, with 9 bases left between them. CDR3 sequence: CASSYTGGSYNEQFF. CDR3 DNA sequence: TGTGCCAGCAGTTACACAGGAGGGTCCTACAATGAGCAGTTCTTC.

The table lists this clonotype with many counts. The genes are TRBV29-1 and TRBJ2-5; 8 positions match TRBD2. The CDR3 has 15 amino acids. V gave up 5 bases and J gave up 2 bases; unmatched junction bases: 10. CDR1 SQVTM and CDR2 ANQGSEA come from the germline V gene. This CDR3 reads CSVWFSGEKQETQYF. CDR3 DNA sequence: TGCAGCGTTTGGTTTAGCGGGGAAAAACAAGAGACCCAGTACTTC.

This clonotype was counted only a few times. The chain uses TRBV11-2 and TRBJ2-3; TRBD2 might be the D (5 bases). V shed 3 bases and J shed 3 bases, with 16 bases lying between them. Germline loops: CDR1 SGHAT, CDR2 FQNNGV. CDR3 size: 16 residues. CDR3 in amino acids: CASSFSNGVETDTQYF. The DNA for the CDR3 is TGTGCCAGCAGCTTCTCTAACGGGGTCGAAACAGATACGCAGTATTTT.

This clonotype was seen repeatedly, ten times or more. The chain combines TRBV4-2 with TRBJ2-7, with D hard to call. Per germline, CDR1 LGHNA and CDR2 YNFKEQ. The V end lost 0 bases, the J end lost 0 bases, and 9 bases lay between the germline ends. The CDR3 runs to 15 residues. The CDR3 spells CASSQEVSSSYEQYF. CDR3 coding DNA: TGTGCCAGCAGCCAAGAAGTATCGAGCTCCTACGAGCAGTACTTC.

The chain is built from TRBV15 and TRBJ1-1; unclear D gene. Germline V lookup: CDR1 LNHNV, CDR2 YYDKDF (reference sequence). Between the trimmed V and J ends, which lost 1 base and 2 bases, there was a span of 8 bases. This CDR3 is built from 14 residues. The CDR3 DNA reads as TGTGCCACCAGCAGAGGGGCGGAAAACACTGAAGCTTTCTTT. This gives the protein CATSRGAENTEAFF.

V and J are TRBV29-1 and TRBJ2-7; tentatively, D is TRBD2 (6 bases). V was pared by 3 bases and J by 1 base, with 13 bases between. This CDR3 spans 14 amino acids. Germline CDR1 reads SQVTM; CDR2 reads ANQGSEA. CDR3 sequence: CSVDFPGLSYEQYF. CDR3 sequence (DNA): TGCAGCGTTGATTTCCCGGGACTGTCCTACGAGCAGTACTTC.

In the case of this clonotype: One junction end disagrees with the germline gene, perhaps due to a read error. The chain couples TRBV20-1 to TRBJ2-5; 10 bases match TRBD2. CDR3 size: 16 residues. Germline assignment: CDR1 DFQATT and CDR2 SNEGSKA (reference sequence). CDR3 protein: CGASFLAGVIEETQYF. CDR3 bases: TGCGGTGCTAGTTTCCTAGCGGGAGTAATCGAAGAGACCCAGTACTTC.

This clonotype was observed a few times. The V call is TRBV7-9, the J call TRBJ1-2; no reliable D call. In germline, CDR1 is SEHNR, CDR2 FQNEAQ (reference sequence). Trimming took 0 bases from V and 4 from J, leaving 6 bases between them. This CDR3 spans 13 amino acids. CDR3 bases: TGTGCCAGCAGCTTAGCAGAAGGCTATGGCTACACCTTC. Its translation is CASSLAEGYGYTF.

This clonotype was seen at least ten times. The J gene is TRBJ2-1, the V gene TRBV2; D possibly corresponds to TRBD2 (6 bases). Trimming took off 8 bases at V and 8 bases at J, with 7 bases between the two ends. This CDR3 has 10 amino acids. CDR1 SNHLY and CDR2 FYNNEI come from the germline V gene. CDR3: CASQRDEQFF. The CDR3 region has the DNA TGTGCCAGCCAGCGGGATGAGCAGTTCTTC.